These 30 T cell receptor beta chains originate from one sample sequenced in a study of Ad26.COV2.S vaccination and SARS-CoV-2 variants listed by TCRdb under 2021. The treatment or condition tag for this specimen amounts to: some 20 received Ad26.COV2.S at low or high dose, single or two shots; roughly 5 received placebo; per-sample allocation not given. Repertoires of vaccine and placebo recipients were sequenced from samples collected on day 63 after the first injection. Library generation was performed with the immunoSEQ multiplex PCR assay. TCRdb obtained this table from immuneACCESS and retained in-frame rearrangements with V and J assigned. These tables miss some clones; where compared with another copy, unresolved V genes account for less than half of the shortfall, and the remainder is unexplained. The sample has fewer than 800,000 clones on record, roughly 90% of them singletons. The ten largest make up approximately 1.5% of the sample.

The starting material was peripheral blood, obtained in a trial of Ad26.COV2.S vaccine versus placebo. These receptors all come from a person between 18 and 60 years old who received the Ad26.COV2.S COVID-19 vaccine or a placebo.

The V call is TRBV27, the J call TRBJ2-1; the match to TRBD1 covers 7 bases. The CDR3 has 17 amino acids. CDR1 and CDR2 from the germline V gene are MNHEY and SMNVEV (reference sequence). The J segment lost 9 bases and the V segment lost 2 bases, leaving 16 bases of the junction unmatched. The CDR3 nucleotides read TGTGCCAGCAGTTTAACCCCCCCGGCCTTAGGGGGCGGTGAGCAGTTCTTC. Protein: CASSLTPPALGGGEQFF.

The chain employs TRBV25-1 and TRBJ1-2; tentatively, D is TRBD1 (5 bases). The CDR3 totals 14 residues. Germline V gene sequence: CDR1 MGHDK, CDR2 SYGVNS. The V end was cut by 2 bases, the J end by 6 bases, with 13 bases between. In DNA, the CDR3 is TGTGCCAGCAGTGAAGCAGGGATGAGGCATGGCTACACCTTC. Protein product: CASSEAGMRHGYTF.

This clone was detected a few times. V usage is TRBV2 and J usage is TRBJ2-5, with D tentatively TRBD1 (6 bases). The CDR3 is 15 amino acids. Germline V CDR1 and CDR2: SNHLY, FYNNEI. Trimming pared 6 bases from V and 5 bases from J, leaving 19 bases between. The CDR3 loop is CASRRRVSQGETQYF. CDR3 nucleotide sequence: TGTGCCAGCAGACGACGAGTCTCCCAGGGGGAGACCCAGTACTTC.

The chain combines TRBV5-8 with TRBJ2-5; D is ambiguous. Per germline, CDR1 SGHTS and CDR2 YDEGEE. This CDR3 is built from 10 residues. The V end lost 2 bases, the J end lost 7 bases, and 3 bases lay between the germline ends. Here the CDR3 DNA reads TGTGCCAGCAGCTTAGGGACCCAGTACTTC. Its translation is CASSLGTQYF.

The V and J genes are TRBV30 and TRBJ2-3, with TRBD2 matching 13 bases. The germline gives CDR1 GTSNPN, CDR2 SVGIG (reference sequence). The CDR3 extends over 15 amino acids. V shed 3 bases and J 4 bases; nucleotides not matched to a gene: 4. CDR3 sequence reads: CAWSPTSGGADTQYF. The CDR3 nucleotides read TGTGCCTGGAGCCCTACTAGCGGGGGGGCAGATACGCAGTATTTT.

The chain links TRBV5-1 to TRBJ2-2; the D gene is possibly TRBD1 (6 bases). CDR1 is SGHRS, CDR2 YFSETQ, per germline. The CDR3 is 16 amino acids. V lost 2 bases and J 4 bases, leaving 15 bases between the germline ends. DNA of the CDR3: TGCGCCAGCAGCTTCTTACGACAGGCGGCCACCGGGGAGCTGTTTTTT. Amino acids: CASSFLRQAATGELFF.

This clone was counted between two and nine times. The rearrangement links TRBV6-5 to TRBJ2-3; D assignment may be TRBD1 or TRBD2 (5 bases each). V was trimmed by 8 bases and J by 0 bases, leaving 9 bases between them. The germline gives CDR1 MNHEY, CDR2 SVGAGI. This CDR3 region has 13 residues. CDR3 residues: CASRRDSTDTQYF. In DNA, the CDR3 is TGTGCCAGCCGAAGGGACAGCACAGATACGCAGTATTTT.

This chain uses TRBV4-1 with TRBJ2-3; 7 bases align to TRBD2. Germline CDR1 reads MGHRA; CDR2 reads YSYEKL. This CDR3 region has 17 residues. The J segment lost 0 bases and the V segment lost 1 base, leaving 7 bases of the junction unmatched. The CDR3: CASSQVRSGESTDTQYF. The DNA for the CDR3 is TGCGCCAGCAGCCAAGTCAGGAGCGGGGAAAGCACAGATACGCAGTATTTT.

The chain has TRBV10-1 and TRBJ2-1; D possibly corresponds to TRBD2 (5 bases). The V gene's germline CDR1 is WNHNN and CDR2 SYGVQD (reference sequence). The CDR3 consists of 14 residues. V was clipped by 4 bases and J by 14 bases, with 21 bases between them. CDR3 residues: CASSGGMAAEVEFF. The CDR3 nucleotides read TGCGCCAGCAGTGGGGGTATGGCGGCGGAGGTCGAGTTCTTC.

The J gene is TRBJ1-3, the V gene TRBV9; TRBD1 is a possible D gene (5 bases). This CDR3 is 15 amino acids long. From germline, CDR1 is SGDLS and CDR2 YYNGEE. V gave up 0 bases and J gave up 2 bases, with 9 bases separating them. CDR3 nucleotide sequence: TGTGCCAGCAGCGTAGAAGGGACGGCTGGAAACACCATATATTTT. Translating gives CASSVEGTAGNTIYF.

This clone was recorded once. V usage is TRBV15 and J usage is TRBJ1-2; D remains ambiguous. Trimming removed 0 bases at V and 4 bases at J, with 12 bases between. Per germline, CDR1 LNHNV and CDR2 YYDKDF (reference sequence). This CDR3 is 15 amino acids long. In DNA form, the CDR3 reads TGTGCCACCAGCAGAGACAGGCCGATCCTCTATGGCTACACCTTC. Amino acids: CATSRDRPILYGYTF. The full variable domain, completed using reference TRBV15 and TRBJ1-2, is DAMVIQNPRYQVTQFGKPVTLSCSQTLNHNVMYWYQQKSSQAPKLLFHYYDKDFNNEADTPDNFQSRRPNTSFCFLDIRSPGLGDTAMYLCATSRDRPILYGYTFGSGTRLTVV.

This clone was seen a handful of times. This sequence joins TRBV11-2 and TRBJ1-1; D ambiguous. The V end lost 6 bases, the J end lost 7 bases, and 12 bases lay between the germline ends. This CDR3 spans 12 amino acids. Per the germline V gene, CDR1 is SGHAT and CDR2 is FQNNGV. This chain's CDR3 is CASRVLRGEAFF. The CDR3 DNA sequence: TGTGCCAGCAGGGTTCTTCGAGGTGAAGCTTTCTTT. The variable domain in full, with the rest retrieved from reference TRBV11-2 and TRBJ1-1, is EAGVAQSPRYKIIEKRQSVAFWCNPISGHATLYWYQQILGQGPKLLIQFQNNGVVDDSQLPKDRFSAERLKGVDSTLKIQPAKLEDSAVYLCASRVLRGEAFFGQGTRLTVV.

CDR3 DNA: TGCGCCAGCAGACAACGTTTTGAGCGCACGAACACCGGGGAGCTGTTTTTT. Residues: CASRQRFERTNTGELFF. V and J are TRBV4-1 and TRBJ2-2; D unclear. From germline, CDR1 is MGHRA and CDR2 YSYEKL. Trimming left V 6 bases short and J 0 bases short, with 17 bases between. The CDR3 is 17 residues long.

Note on this clone: Other nucleotide sequences from this sample produce the same CDR3. The J gene is TRBJ1-3, the V gene TRBV7-9; the D is unclear. This CDR3 is 12 amino acids long. Between the trimmed V and J ends, which lost 1 base and 4 bases, there was a span of 2 bases. From germline, CDR1 is SEHNR and CDR2 FQNEAQ (reference sequence). The CDR3, as DNA: TGTGCCAGCAGCTTAGAAGGAAACACCATATATTTT. This codes for CASSLEGNTIYF.

This clone was observed a few times. The V call is TRBV10-2, the J call TRBJ1-2; TRBD1 is a possible D gene (6 bases). CDR3 length: 12 amino acids. Germline V lookup: CDR1 WSHSY, CDR2 SAAADI. V lost 3 bases, J lost 6 bases, and 8 bases lay in between. CDR3 loop: CASSDRDNGYTF. The DNA for the CDR3 is TGCGCCAGCAGTGACAGGGACAATGGCTACACCTTC.

CDR3 sequence reads: CASSLLGGYTF. The CDR3 DNA is TGTGCCAGCTCACTATTGGGTGGCTACACCTTC. The chain carries TRBV18 and TRBJ1-2; unclear D gene. In germline, CDR1 is KGHSH, CDR2 LQKENI. Trimming shortened V by 4 bases and J by 7 bases, and 7 bases separated the two germline ends. This CDR3 comprises 11 residues.

The chain uses TRBV5-5 and TRBJ2-5; 8 nucleotides line up with TRBD2. The CDR3 is 15 amino acids. Germline assignment: CDR1 SGHKS and CDR2 YYEKEE (reference sequence). J gave up 5 bases and V 3 bases, and 9 bases lay outside the gene matches. CDR3 sequence (DNA): TGTGCCAGCAGCTCTTTCGGGCGGGAGGAGGAGACCCAGTACTTC. Its protein product is CASSSFGREEETQYF.

As concerns this clone: This sample includes further DNA sequences coding for the same CDR3. V usage is TRBV7-9 and J usage is TRBJ1-1; possibly TRBD1 for D (6 bases). The CDR3 contains 12 residues. Per the germline V gene, CDR1 is SEHNR and CDR2 is FQNEAQ (reference sequence). Between the trimmed V and J ends, which lost 1 base and 8 bases, there was a span of 8 bases. The CDR3 DNA is TGTGCCAGCAGCTTAGTACAGGGAGAAGCTTTCTTT. Translation: CASSLVQGEAFF.

The chain is built from TRBV18 and TRBJ2-7; 11 bases are shared with TRBD1. J gave up 0 bases and V 1 base, and 2 bases lay outside the gene matches. The germline V gene has CDR1 KGHSH and CDR2 LQKENI. CDR3 length equals 16 residues. CDR3 loop: CASSPQGTGGSYEQYF. The CDR3 DNA sequence: TGTGCCAGCTCACCACAAGGGACAGGGGGCTCCTACGAGCAGTACTTC.

This clone was found once. The J gene is TRBJ1-5, the V gene TRBV11-2, with D maybe TRBD1 (6 bases). Germline V gene data show CDR1 as SGHAT and CDR2 as FQNNGV. Trimming left V 0 bases short and J 7 bases short, with 19 bases between. The CDR3 is 17 residues long. The CDR3 nucleotides are TGTGCCAGCAGCTTAGAGGGGGCCTCAGGGGCCGGACAGCCCCAGCATTTT. Its translation is CASSLEGASGAGQPQHF.

The chain combines TRBV2 with TRBJ2-3; TRBD2 aligns across 12 bases. CDR1 and CDR2 (germline): SNHLY, FYNNEI. The CDR3 consists of 17 residues. V lost 4 bases to trimming and J lost 0 bases; unmatched junction nucleotides: 5. CDR3: CASSGLAGGRSTDTQYF. CDR3 in DNA: TGTGCCAGCAGTGGGCTAGCGGGGGGGCGGAGCACAGATACGCAGTATTTT.

This chain links TRBV6-5 with TRBJ2-5; 7 bases are shared with TRBD1. The germline V gene has CDR1 MNHEY and CDR2 SVGAGI. V lost 6 bases and J lost 2; bases outside the gene matches: 3. The CDR3 contains 13 residues. The CDR3 loop reads CASRPGQQETQYF. The DNA for the CDR3 is TGTGCCAGCAGGCCGGGACAGCAAGAGACCCAGTACTTC.

A word on this clone: One end of the junction fails to match germline, which may point to a read error. The sample carries other DNA sequences with the same CDR3. The rearrangement uses TRBV5-4 and TRBJ2-7, with D perhaps TRBD2 (5 bases). CDR3 length: 13 residues. The germline V gene has CDR1 SGHNT and CDR2 YYREEE (reference sequence). CDR3 protein: CASSLDFSYEQYF. The DNA for the CDR3 is TGTGCCAGCAGTTTGGACTTTTCCTACGAGCAGTACTTC.

The chain carries TRBV7-9 and TRBJ2-3; 15 bases align to TRBD2. CDR3 length equals 18 residues. Germline V gene data show CDR1 as SEHNR and CDR2 as FQNEAQ (reference sequence). The trim removed 4 bases at V and 2 bases at J, leaving 7 bases unmatched. The CDR3 spells CASSSGLAGGYLTDTQYF. Here the CDR3 DNA reads TGTGCCAGCAGCTCGGGACTAGCGGGAGGTTATCTCACAGATACGCAGTATTTT.

The CDR3 protein is CASTDSGHEAFF. For the CDR3, the DNA is TGTGCCAGCACCGATTCCGGGCATGAAGCTTTCTTT. This chain uses TRBV12-3 or TRBV12-4 with TRBJ1-1; D is uncertain. CDR3 size: 12 residues. Trimming left V 7 bases short and J 7 bases short, with 13 bases between.

The rearrangement links TRBV6-2 or TRBV6-3 to TRBJ1-1, with 7 bases aligning to TRBD1. The CDR3 sequence is 17 residues long. After removal of 4 bases from V and 4 bases from J, the junction contained 15 bases not matched to a gene. Germline values: CDR1 MNHEY, CDR2 SVGEGT. The CDR3 here is CASSSDRVFGEFTEAFF. Here the CDR3 DNA reads TGTGCCAGCAGTTCTGACAGGGTTTTCGGTGAGTTCACTGAAGCTTTCTTT.

The V gene is TRBV4-2, the J gene TRBJ2-3, with 7 bases aligning to TRBD1. The V gene end was trimmed by 4 bases and the J gene end by 0 bases; junction bases not matched to a gene: 7. This CDR3 comprises 16 residues. Germline CDR1 is LGHNA and CDR2 is YNFKEQ. The CDR3 nucleotides read TGTGCCAGCAGCCTAACCTTGACAGGGAGCACAGATACGCAGTATTTT. Translating it yields CASSLTLTGSTDTQYF.

This clone was counted a single time. V is TRBV9 and J is TRBJ1-6; TRBD1 matches 7 bases. The CDR3 is 15 amino acids. Germline-derived CDR1 and CDR2 are SGDLS and YYNGEE. V lost 3 bases to trimming and J lost 6 bases; unmatched junction nucleotides: 6. CDR3 protein: CASSGIGTVNSPLHF. The CDR3, as DNA: TGTGCCAGCAGCGGGATTGGGACAGTTAATTCACCCCTCCACTTT.

The chain joins TRBV7-9 to TRBJ1-5, with D maybe TRBD1 (5 bases). This CDR3 spans 14 amino acids. Trimming shortened V by 4 bases and J by 6 bases, and 13 bases separated the two germline ends. Germline V CDR1 and CDR2: SEHNR, FQNEAQ (reference sequence). DNA for the CDR3: TGTGCCAGCAGCTCTAGCTCAGGGTCTCAGCCCCAGCATTTT. Protein sequence: CASSSSSGSQPQHF.

V and J are TRBV6-5 and TRBJ2-2; a possible D gene is TRBD2 (6 bases). The CDR3 loop spans 15 amino acids. Trimming pared 4 bases from V and 4 bases from J, leaving 13 bases between. CDR1 is MNHEY and CDR2 is SVGAGI in the germline V gene. The CDR3 loop reads CASSLTGLITGELFF. The CDR3 region has the DNA TGTGCCAGCAGTTTAACGGGACTGATCACCGGGGAGCTGTTTTTT.